Detailed here is one T cell receptor (beta chain). This record comes from a study of T cell changes during pregnancy in multiple sclerosis. Assay: immunoSEQ multiplex PCR; the TCRdb copy retains only in-frame clones and omits some. Of 93,000 or so clones listed, approximately 90% are singletons. The sequence was obtained from a female donor with multiple sclerosis, enrolled in a pregnancy study. The sequencing here drew on peripheral blood, taken before pregnancy.

CDR3 in amino acids: CASSLGGTGRSYEQYF. The CDR3 DNA sequence: TGTGCCAGCAGCTTGGGAGGGACAGGGAGGTCCTACGAGCAGTACTTC. This chain links TRBV5-4 with TRBJ2-7; 9 bases agree with TRBD1. Germline V gives CDR1 SGHNT, CDR2 YYREEE (reference sequence). Trimming took 0 bases from V and 1 from J; bases not matched to a gene: 5. CDR3 size: 16 residues.